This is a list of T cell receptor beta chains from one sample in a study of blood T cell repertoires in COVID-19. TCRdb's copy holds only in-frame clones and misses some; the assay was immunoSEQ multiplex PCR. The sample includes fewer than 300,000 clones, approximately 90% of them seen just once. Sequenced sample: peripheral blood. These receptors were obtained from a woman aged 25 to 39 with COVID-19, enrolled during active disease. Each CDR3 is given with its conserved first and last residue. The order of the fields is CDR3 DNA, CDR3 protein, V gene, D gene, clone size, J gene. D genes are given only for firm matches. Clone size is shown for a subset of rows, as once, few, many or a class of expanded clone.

DNA: TGCGCCAGCAGCCCGAGGACAGGGCCGGGTGAAGCTTTCTTT; CDR3: CASSPRTGPGEAFF; V: TRBV5-1; D: TRBD1; size: -; J: TRBJ1-1
DNA: TGTGCCAGCAGCCAAGTCGGACACTATAATTCACCCCTCCACTTT; CDR3: CASSQVGHYNSPLHF; V: TRBV3-1/TRBV3-2; D: -; size: -; J: TRBJ1-6
DNA: TGTGCCAGCAGTCAGGGACTAGCGGGAGGCCCCACGTACTTC; CDR3: CASSQGLAGGPTYF; V: TRBV7-3; D: TRBD2; size: -; J: TRBJ2-7
DNA: TGTGCCAGCAGACCTACTAGCGGACCCGGGGGTGAGCAGTTCTTC; CDR3: CASRPTSGPGGEQFF; V: TRBV5-8; D: TRBD2; size: -; J: TRBJ2-1
DNA: TGTGCCAGCAGTGGGACAGGTCATCAGCCCCAGCATTTT; CDR3: CASSGTGHQPQHF; V: TRBV12-3/TRBV12-4; D: TRBD1; size: -; J: TRBJ1-5
DNA: TGCGCCAGCAGTCTCTATGGACAGGGAGGGTCGAACACTGAAGCTTTCTTT; CDR3: CASSLYGQGGSNTEAFF; V: TRBV10-2; D: TRBD1; size: -; J: TRBJ1-1
DNA: TGTGCCAGTAGTCCTAGACCGGACATAAACTATGGCTACACCTTC; CDR3: CASSPRPDINYGYTF; V: TRBV19; D: -; size: -; J: TRBJ1-2
DNA: TGTGCCAGCAGTTTATCAGGAGGGACCAGCTCTGGAAACACCATATATTTT; CDR3: CASSLSGGTSSGNTIYF; V: TRBV27; D: -; size: -; J: TRBJ1-3
DNA: TGTGCCATCAGTGAGTCAGCTCGTCAGCCCCAGCATTTT; CDR3: CAISESARQPQHF; V: TRBV10-3; D: -; size: few; J: TRBJ1-5
DNA: TGTGCCAGCTCACCCTGGGGGCTGACGGGCGCCAAAAACATTCAGTACTTC; CDR3: CASSPWGLTGAKNIQYF; V: TRBV18; D: -; size: -; J: TRBJ2-4
DNA: TGTGCCAGCAGACGGACTAGCGGTACCTACGAGCAGTACTTC; CDR3: CASRRTSGTYEQYF; V: TRBV6-5; D: TRBD2; size: -; J: TRBJ2-7
DNA: TGTGCCAGCAGCCTGCAGGGGGCGATCTATGGCTACACCTTC; CDR3: CASSLQGAIYGYTF; V: TRBV5-4; D: TRBD1; size: -; J: TRBJ1-2
DNA: TGTGCCAGCAGTTCGGGTGTCTATGGCTACACCTTC; CDR3: CASSSGVYGYTF; V: TRBV12-3/TRBV12-4; D: -; size: once; J: TRBJ1-2
DNA: TGTGCCAGCAGCTTACCAACAGGTCTCTCTGGAAACACCATATATTTT; CDR3: CASSLPTGLSGNTIYF; V: TRBV7-2; D: -; size: -; J: TRBJ1-3
DNA: TGTGCCAGCAGTTTGGCGGGTGGCTATGGCTACACCTTC; CDR3: CASSLAGGYGYTF; V: TRBV27; D: -; size: -; J: TRBJ1-2
DNA: TGTGCCAGCAGTTACAATTGGGGCACTAATGAAAAACTGTTTTTT; CDR3: CASSYNWGTNEKLFF; V: TRBV6-5; D: -; size: -; J: TRBJ1-4
DNA: TGTGCCAGCAGCGGACAGGGAGTCGACACCGGGGAGCTGTTTTTT; CDR3: CASSGQGVDTGELFF; V: TRBV9; D: TRBD1; size: once; J: TRBJ2-2
DNA: TGTGCCAGCAGTTTCGGGACAGGGCATCGTGGGGCCAACGTCCTGACTTTC; CDR3: CASSFGTGHRGANVLTF; V: TRBV2; D: TRBD1; size: few; J: TRBJ2-6
DNA: TGTGCCATCAGTGAGGCAACTAGCGGGAGAGGGTCTGAGCAGTTCTTC; CDR3: CAISEATSGRGSEQFF; V: TRBV10-3; D: TRBD2; size: -; J: TRBJ2-1
DNA: TGTGCCAGCAGCCGGGGGACTAGCTCTCTGAGCACAGATACGCAGTATTTT; CDR3: CASSRGTSSLSTDTQYF; V: TRBV11-3; D: TRBD2; size: -; J: TRBJ2-3
DNA: TGTGCCAGCAGCTTAGGACAGGGACACACCGGGGAGCTGTTTTTT; CDR3: CASSLGQGHTGELFF; V: TRBV11-2; D: TRBD1; size: -; J: TRBJ2-2
DNA: TGTGCCAGCAGCCTTACTAGCGGATGGGATACGCAGTATTTT; CDR3: CASSLTSGWDTQYF; V: TRBV27; D: TRBD2; size: -; J: TRBJ2-3
DNA: TGTGCCAGCAAGGCGGGGGGCACTGAAGCTTTCTTT; CDR3: CASKAGGTEAFF; V: TRBV28; D: -; size: -; J: TRBJ1-1
DNA: TGTGCCAGCTCACCAACGGAGTACGAGCAGTACTTC; CDR3: CASSPTEYEQYF; V: TRBV18; D: -; size: -; J: TRBJ2-7